The rows below give T cell receptor beta chains drawn from one sample of a study of PD-1 blockade in classical Hodgkin lymphoma. Sequencing used immunoSEQ multiplex PCR; TCRdb keeps in-frame clones, though not all of them. This table has some 95,000 clones, about nine tenths appearing once. Sequencing used peripheral blood mononuclear cells (PBMCs), obtained before the fourth cycle of nivolumab. These receptors originate from a human donor with classical Hodgkin lymphoma. CDR3s include the opening cysteine and the closing phenylalanine or tryptophan. A D gene is named only where the DNA matches it firmly. Expanded clones get a size class; other rows say once, few or many, or leave the size out.

D gene	V gene	CDR3 length	J gene	clone size	CDR3 protein	CDR3 DNA
.	TRBV7-8	15	TRBJ1-1	.	CASSNTRVPNTEAFF	TGTGCCAGCAGCAACACAAGGGTGCCGAACACTGAAGCTTTCTTT
.	TRBV18	14	TRBJ1-1	.	CASSPGSGATEAFF	TGTGCCAGCTCACCGGGAAGCGGGGCCACTGAAGCTTTCTTT
TRBD2	TRBV4-2	17	TRBJ2-1	.	CASSPLGGEGTYNEQFF	TGTGCCAGCAGCCCCCTGGGGGGGGAGGGAACCTACAATGAGCAGTTCTTC
.	TRBV9	12	TRBJ1-6	.	CASRSLDSPLHF	TGTGCCAGCAGATCATTGGATTCACCCCTCCACTTT
.	TRBV6-5	13	TRBJ2-5	.	CASNNRGKETQYF	TGTGCCAGCAACAACAGAGGGAAAGAGACCCAGTACTTC
TRBD2	TRBV7-2	15	TRBJ2-3	.	CASSQTSGVVDTQYF	TGTGCCAGCAGCCAAACTAGCGGGGTGGTAGATACGCAGTATTTT
TRBD2	TRBV19	15	TRBJ2-1	.	CASTLTSGGYNEQFF	TGTGCCAGTACCCTGACTAGCGGGGGCTACAATGAGCAGTTCTTC
.	TRBV18	14	TRBJ2-1	.	CASSPETSYNEQFF	TGTGCCAGCTCACCCGAGACTAGCTACAATGAGCAGTTCTTC
.	TRBV19	14	TRBJ1-6	.	CASSIGPGDSPLHF	TGTGCCAGTAGTATAGGCCCCGGTGATTCACCCCTCCACTTT
.	TRBV6-6	12	TRBJ1-2	.	CASSFSGYGYTF	TGTGCCAGCAGTTTTTCTGGCTATGGCTACACCTTC
.	TRBV29-1	11	TRBJ1-1	few	CSVTGPWEAFF	TGCAGCGTTACCGGGCCATGGGAAGCTTTCTTT
.	TRBV6-1	14	TRBJ2-7	.	CASSEIYQGWEQYF	TGTGCCAGCAGTGAAATATACCAGGGGTGGGAGCAGTACTTC
TRBD1	TRBV27	15	TRBJ2-1	.	CASSHRQGAYNEQFF	TGTGCCAGCAGTCACCGACAGGGGGCCTACAATGAGCAGTTCTTC
TRBD1	TRBV2	15	TRBJ1-5	.	CASRTGTGWNQPQHF	TGTGCCAGCAGGACCGGGACAGGGTGGAATCAGCCCCAGCATTTT
.	TRBV2	15	TRBJ1-5	.	CASSDNGESNQPQHF	TGTGCCAGCAGTGATAACGGGGAGAGCAATCAGCCCCAGCATTTT
.	TRBV28	14	TRBJ2-7	.	CATSPPNRVSEQYF	TGTGCCACCTCTCCCCCCAACCGGGTCTCCGAGCAGTACTTC
.	TRBV30	13	TRBJ2-2	.	CAWGRTNTGELFF	TGTGCCTGGGGCCGTACGAACACCGGGGAGCTGTTTTTT
.	TRBV9	14	TRBJ2-2	.	CASSVGLNTGELFF	TGTGCCAGCAGCGTGGGTTTGAACACCGGGGAGCTGTTTTTT
.	TRBV7-9	15	TRBJ1-5	.	CASSLGGGKNQPQHF	TGTGCCAGCAGCCTGGGGGGAGGCAAGAATCAGCCCCAGCATTTT
.	TRBV7-2	15	TRBJ2-7	.	CASSLAARGIYEQYF	TGTGCCAGCAGCTTAGCTGCCCGGGGGATCTACGAGCAGTACTTC
.	TRBV27	16	TRBJ2-1	.	CASSEARRPSYNEQFF	TGTGCCAGCAGTGAGGCCCGACGGCCATCCTACAATGAGCAGTTCTTC
TRBD1	TRBV6-6	15	TRBJ1-2	.	CASRPGQGVMYGYTF	TGTGCCAGCAGACCGGGACAGGGGGTGATGTATGGCTACACCTTC
TRBD1	TRBV5-1	19	TRBJ2-1	.	CASSLAAQGANPSYNEQFF	TGCGCCAGCAGCTTGGCTGCCCAGGGGGCGAACCCATCCTACAATGAGCAGTTCTTC
.	TRBV5-1	17	TRBJ2-5	.	CASSPTFLGALQETQYF	TGCGCCAGCAGCCCCACCTTTCTGGGCGCCCTTCAAGAGACCCAGTACTTC
.	TRBV7-2	13	TRBJ1-5	.	CASSLGGIQPQHF	TGTGCCAGCAGCTTGGGTGGCATACAGCCCCAGCATTTT
TRBD1	TRBV6-5	14	TRBJ2-7	.	CASGMGTGIYEQYF	TGTGCCAGTGGCATGGGGACAGGGATCTACGAGCAGTACTTC
TRBD2	TRBV15	16	TRBJ2-1	.	CATSRAGTRDSNEQFF	TGTGCCACCAGCAGGGCCGGGACTAGGGATTCCAATGAGCAGTTCTTC
TRBD1	TRBV4-2	17	TRBJ1-2	.	CASSQGLEGQGGYGYTF	TGTGCCAGCAGCCAAGGACTAGAAGGACAGGGGGGGTATGGCTACACCTTC
.	TRBV30	18	TRBJ1-1	.	CAWSAPQPKWGSNTEAFF	TGTGCCTGGAGTGCCCCCCAACCGAAGTGGGGCTCCAACACTGAAGCTTTCTTT